This TCR beta chain derives from a study of beta chain features in type 1 diabetes. Whole-study context: Cell yields, age and gender were similar between patients and healthy donors. Cells sorted and examined across all samples totaled 90 million to 120 million.

Turning to this clone: At one end the junction does not follow the germline gene, possibly because of a read error.

Germline V gene lookup returns CDR1 ENHRY and CDR2 SYGVKD. There are 16 residues in the CDR3. What was sequenced were expressed TCRB transcripts, since all of the isolated RNA had been reverse transcribed. Measured with immunoSEQ multiplex PCR; TCRdb has only the in-frame clones, and not every one. The sample contains about 320,000 clones, approximately 15% of which appear only once. The chain joins TRBV10-3 to TRBJ2-3; 8 bases are a match to TRBD2. The material sequenced was central memory CD4+ T cells from blood. This TCR derives from a man aged 30 to 45 in good health. CDR3 region: CASSYTAGVRTDTQYF. CDR3 in DNA: TGTGCCAGCAGTTACACAGCGGGGGTACGCACAGATACGCAGTATTTT.